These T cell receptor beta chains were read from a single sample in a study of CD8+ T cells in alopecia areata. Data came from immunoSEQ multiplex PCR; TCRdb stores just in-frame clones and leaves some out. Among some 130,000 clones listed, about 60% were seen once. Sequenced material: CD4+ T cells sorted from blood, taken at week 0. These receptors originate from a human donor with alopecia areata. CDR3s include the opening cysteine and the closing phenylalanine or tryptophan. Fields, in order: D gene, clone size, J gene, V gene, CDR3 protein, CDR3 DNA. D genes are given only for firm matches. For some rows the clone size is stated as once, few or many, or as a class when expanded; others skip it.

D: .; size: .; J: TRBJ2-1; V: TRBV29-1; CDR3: CSVVGAHSYNEQFF; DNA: TGCAGCGTTGTTGGGGCCCACTCCTACAATGAGCAGTTCTTC
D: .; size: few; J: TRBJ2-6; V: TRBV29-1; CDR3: CSARTAISGANVLTF; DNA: TGCAGCGCAAGGACAGCGATCTCTGGGGCCAACGTCCTGACTTTC
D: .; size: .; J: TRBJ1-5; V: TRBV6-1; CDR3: CASSDRWGNQPQHF; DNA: TGTGCCAGCAGTGACAGGTGGGGCAATCAGCCCCAGCATTTT
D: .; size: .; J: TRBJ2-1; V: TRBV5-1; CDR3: CASSLALSGINEQFF; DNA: TGCGCCAGCAGCTTGGCCTTGAGCGGTATCAATGAGCAGTTCTTC
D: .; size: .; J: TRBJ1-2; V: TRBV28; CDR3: CAIPMRVNGGYGYTF; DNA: TGTGCCATCCCTATGCGGGTGAACGGGGGCTATGGCTACACCTTC
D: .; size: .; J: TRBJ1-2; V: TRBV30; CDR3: CAWSQGNGYTF; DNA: TGTGCCTGGAGTCAGGGGAATGGCTACACCTTC
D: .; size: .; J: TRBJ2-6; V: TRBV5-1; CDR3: CASRTNSGANVLTF; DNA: TGCGCCAGCAGGACAAACTCTGGGGCCAACGTCCTGACTTTC
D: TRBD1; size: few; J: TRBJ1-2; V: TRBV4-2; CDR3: CASSQTMRQGALGYTF; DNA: TGTGCCAGCAGCCAAACTATGAGACAGGGGGCGCTTGGCTACACCTTC
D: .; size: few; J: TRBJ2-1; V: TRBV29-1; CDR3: CSSPWGNEQFF; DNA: TGCAGCTCACCCTGGGGGAATGAGCAGTTCTTC
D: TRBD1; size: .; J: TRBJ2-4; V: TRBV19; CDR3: CASSRAFPPDRGLGIQYF; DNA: TGTGCCAGTAGTAGGGCCTTCCCACCGGACAGGGGGCTTGGCATTCAGTACTTC
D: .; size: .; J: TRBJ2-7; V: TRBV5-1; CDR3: CASSLAGAGPAGHEQYF; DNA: TGCGCCAGCAGCTTGGCCGGGGCAGGGCCCGCAGGCCACGAGCAGTACTTC
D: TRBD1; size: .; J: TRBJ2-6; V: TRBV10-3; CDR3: CAISRDSSGANVLTF; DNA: TGTGCCATCAGTAGGGACAGCTCTGGGGCCAACGTCCTGACTTTC
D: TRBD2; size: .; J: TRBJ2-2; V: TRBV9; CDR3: CASSVGAAGTGELFF; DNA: TGTGCCAGCAGCGTAGGGGCAGCGGGGACCGGGGAGCTGTTTTTT
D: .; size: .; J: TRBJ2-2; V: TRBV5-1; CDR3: CASSPRTANTGELFF; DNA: TGCGCCAGCAGCCCACGGACAGCGAACACCGGGGAGCTGTTTTTT
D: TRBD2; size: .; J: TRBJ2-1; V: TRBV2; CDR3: CASSKGTSGGNEQFF; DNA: TGTGCCAGCAGTAAAGGGACTAGCGGGGGTAATGAGCAGTTCTTC
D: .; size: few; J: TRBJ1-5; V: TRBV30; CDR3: CAWSSGNGRQPQHF; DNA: TGTGCCTGGAGTTCCGGTAATGGACGCCAGCCCCAGCATTTT
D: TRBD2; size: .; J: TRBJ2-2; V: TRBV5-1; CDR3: CASSLPSGTSGARGTGELFF; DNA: TGCGCCAGCAGCCTACCCTCCGGGACTAGCGGGGCCCGGGGCACCGGGGAGCTGTTTTTT
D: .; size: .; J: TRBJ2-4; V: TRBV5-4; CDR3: CASSPRVGIQYF; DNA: TGTGCCAGCAGCCCTCGCGTAGGCATTCAGTACTTC
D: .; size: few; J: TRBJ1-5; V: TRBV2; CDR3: CASSAILGSGNQPQHF; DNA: TGTGCCAGCAGTGCGATCCTGGGGAGCGGCAATCAGCCCCAGCATTTT
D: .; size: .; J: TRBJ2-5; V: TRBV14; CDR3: CASSEGVQDQETQYF; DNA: TGTGCCAGCAGCGAAGGGGTACAGGACCAAGAGACCCAGTACTTC
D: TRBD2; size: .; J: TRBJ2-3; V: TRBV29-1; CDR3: CSVEFLAGVQDTQYF; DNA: TGCAGCGTTGAATTCCTAGCGGGGGTTCAAGATACGCAGTATTTT
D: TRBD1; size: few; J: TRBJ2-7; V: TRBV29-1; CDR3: CSVGGTGTGAYEQYF; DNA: TGCAGCGTGGGCGGCACCGGGACAGGGGCCTACGAGCAGTACTTC
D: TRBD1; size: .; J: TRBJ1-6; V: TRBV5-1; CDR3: CASSLSGTDNSPLHF; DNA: TGCGCCAGCAGTCTATCCGGGACAGATAATTCACCCCTCCACTTT
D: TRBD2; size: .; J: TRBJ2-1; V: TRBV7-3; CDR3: CASSPGLAVYNEQFF; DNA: TGTGCCAGCAGCCCGGGACTAGCGGTATACAATGAGCAGTTCTTC
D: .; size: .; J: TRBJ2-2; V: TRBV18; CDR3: CASSPGDGELFF; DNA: TGTGCCAGCTCACCAGGTGACGGGGAGCTGTTTTTT
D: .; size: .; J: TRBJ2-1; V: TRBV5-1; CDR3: CASSSDRTKEQFF; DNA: TGCGCCAGCAGCTCTGACCGGACAAAGGAGCAGTTCTTC
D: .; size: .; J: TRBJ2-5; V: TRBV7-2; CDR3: CASSRDWGETQYF; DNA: TGTGCCAGCAGTCGGGACTGGGGAGAGACCCAGTACTTC
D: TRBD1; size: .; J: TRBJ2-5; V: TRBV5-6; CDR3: CASSLGDRGRETQYF; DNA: TGTGCCAGCAGCTTGGGGGACAGGGGACGAGAGACCCAGTACTTC
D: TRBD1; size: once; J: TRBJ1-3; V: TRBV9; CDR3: CASSVGTDSGNTIYF; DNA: TGTGCCAGCAGCGTCGGGACAGACTCTGGAAACACCATATATTTT